Listed here are 10 T cell receptor beta chains from one sample, sequenced in a study of graft-versus-host responses after intestinal transplantation. TCRdb's table, derived via immunoSEQ multiplex PCR, lists solely in-frame clones and lacks some. The repertoire consists of under 140,000 clones, with roughly 95% occurring once and the leading ten covering roughly 0.5%. For these receptors, no antigen is known. The source material was unstimulated CD8+ T cells sorted from spleen or lymph node cells, sampled before intestinal transplant. These receptors were collected from a human donor who received an intestinal transplant.

A remark on this clone: Additional DNA sequences in this sample encode the identical CDR3. The chain recombines TRBV12-5 with TRBJ2-7; tentative D call: TRBD1 (6 bases). CDR3 length: 13 amino acids. The germline V gene has CDR1 LGHNT and CDR2 FRNRAP. V was pared by 1 base and J by 2 bases, with 6 bases between. CDR3 nucleotides: TGTGCTAGTGGTTTGGGGACAGCCTACGAGCAGTACTTC. Amino acid sequence: CASGLGTAYEQYF.

The V and J genes are TRBV9 and TRBJ1-1, with D tentatively TRBD1 (6 bases). V dropped 3 bases and J dropped 5 bases, with 17 bases sitting between them. The CDR3 runs 15 residues. Looked up from germline, CDR1 is SGDLS and CDR2 is YYNGEE. DNA of the CDR3: TGTGCCAGCAGCGCCAGAGGGGGAGGGAATACTGAAGCTTTCTTT. Translated, it gives CASSARGGGNTEAFF.

The genes are TRBV9 and TRBJ2-7, with 7 bases aligning to TRBD2. This CDR3 region has 14 residues. The ends lost 4 bases at V and 3 bases at J; junction bases unmatched: 7. CDR1 is SGDLS and CDR2 is YYNGEE in the germline V gene. The CDR3 is CASSSRGVGYEQYF. The CDR3 nucleotides are TGTGCCAGCAGCTCCCGGGGGGTGGGCTACGAGCAGTACTTC.

As concerns this clone: This sample also contains other DNA sequences that code for the same CDR3. This chain joins TRBV30 and TRBJ2-7; D gene uncertain. Germline lookup yields CDR1 GTSNPN and CDR2 SVGIG (reference sequence). Trimming pared 2 bases from V and 0 bases from J, leaving 11 bases between. CDR3 length: 14 residues. The CDR3 DNA is TGTGCCTGGAGTAATGCACGTAGCTCCTACGAGCAGTACTTC. It yields the protein CAWSNARSSYEQYF.

This clone was detected a few times. V usage is TRBV19 and J usage is TRBJ2-1, with TRBD2 matching over 14 bases. Germline V gives CDR1 LNHDA, CDR2 SQIVND (reference sequence). V lost 9 bases to trimming and J lost 6 bases; unmatched junction nucleotides: 16. CDR3 length: 18 amino acids. The CDR3 protein is CASLQGQSGTSGSNEQFF. CDR3 DNA sequence: TGTGCCAGCCTGCAGGGGCAGTCTGGGACTAGCGGGAGCAATGAGCAGTTCTTC.

CDR3 sequence: CASSLWLASTDTQYF. The CDR3 region has the DNA TGTGCCAGCAGCTTATGGCTTGCTAGCACAGATACGCAGTATTTT. The chain has TRBV7-2 and TRBJ2-3, with D unclear. Trimming cost V 2 bases and J 0 bases, with 9 bases left between them. The germline V gene has CDR1 SGHTA and CDR2 FQGNSA. This CDR3 is built from 15 residues. The full variable domain, completed using reference TRBV7-2 and TRBJ2-3, is GAGVSQSPSNKVTEKGKDVELRCDPISGHTALYWYRQSLGQGLEFLIYFQGNSAPDKSGLPSDRFSAERTGGSVSTLTIQRTQQEDSAVYLCASSLWLASTDTQYFGPGTRLTVL.

The chain uses TRBV19 and TRBJ2-1; D tentatively fits TRBD1 or TRBD2 (5 bases each). This CDR3 has 15 amino acids. Germline V gene lookup returns CDR1 LNHDA and CDR2 SQIVND (reference sequence). The germline V and J ends were trimmed by 6 bases and 2 bases, with 14 bases remaining between them. The CDR3 DNA reads as TGTGCCAGTAGATCACCCGGGGCACCCTACAATGAGCAGTTCTTC. It encodes CASRSPGAPYNEQFF.

The CDR3 nucleotides are TGCAGCGTTGAAGAGGGAGTAGCGGGAGAGACCCAGTACTTC. Translated: CSVEEGVAGETQYF. The chain recombines TRBV29-1 with TRBJ2-5; 7 bases fit TRBD2. V gave up 0 bases and J gave up 4 bases; unmatched junction bases: 5. The CDR3 consists of 14 residues. Looked up from germline, CDR1 is SQVTM and CDR2 is ANQGSEA.

This clone was detected only a few times. V is TRBV7-2 and J is TRBJ2-7, with 10 bases lining up with TRBD1. The CDR3 has 15 residues. CDR1 is SGHTA, CDR2 FQGNSA, per germline. J lost 2 bases, V lost 1 base, and 2 bases had no gene match. The CDR3 DNA follows: TGTGCCAGCAGCTTAGTAGGGACAGGGGCCTACGAGCAGTACTTC. Amino acids: CASSLVGTGAYEQYF.

This clone was picked up one time. The chain employs TRBV6-6 and TRBJ1-1; 9 nucleotides match TRBD1. The CDR3 has 14 residues. Germline V gives CDR1 MNHNY, CDR2 SVGAGI (reference sequence). The V segment lost 6 bases and the J segment 8 bases; nucleotides outside the gene matches: 10. The CDR3 bases are TGTGCCAGCAGAGAAGGGACAGGGACTCACGAAGCTTTCTTT. Translating gives CASREGTGTHEAFF.